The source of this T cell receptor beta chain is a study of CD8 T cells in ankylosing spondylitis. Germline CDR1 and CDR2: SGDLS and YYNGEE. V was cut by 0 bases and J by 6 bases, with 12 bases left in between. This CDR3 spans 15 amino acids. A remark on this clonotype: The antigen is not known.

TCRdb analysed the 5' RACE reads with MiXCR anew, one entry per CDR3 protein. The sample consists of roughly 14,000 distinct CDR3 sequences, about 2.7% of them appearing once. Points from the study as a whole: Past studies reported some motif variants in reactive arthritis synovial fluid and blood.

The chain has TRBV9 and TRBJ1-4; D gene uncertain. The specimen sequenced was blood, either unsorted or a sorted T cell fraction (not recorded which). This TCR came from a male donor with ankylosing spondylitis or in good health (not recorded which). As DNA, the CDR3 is TGTGCCAGCAGCGTAGGTGGCGGACCCGATGAAAAACTGTTTTTT. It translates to CASSVGGGPDEKLFF.